This T cell receptor (delta chain) originates from a study of γδ T cells in repeated Plasmodium falciparum infection. For the study at large: Age- and gender-matched Australian children served as comparison for malaria-exposed Malian children.

For this clone: TCRdb lists the protein of a much larger clone for this DNA, which differs at residue 8, so this is likely a read error; the protein given here is translated from the DNA itself.

Bulk repertoires came from Vgamma9/Vdelta2+ or Vdelta2-negative gammadelta T cells flow-sorted from PBMC. The CDR3 loop spans 19 amino acids. Trimming pared 2 bases from V and 0 bases from J, leaving 22 bases between. Looked up from germline, CDR1 is TSWWSYY and CDR2 is QGS. TCRdb repeated clone calling on the multiplex PCR reads with CATT. The data show 70,000 to 95,000 delta-chain clones, over 1.3% seen once. The sequencing sample was made of gamma-delta T cells from blood. This sequence originates from a pool of human donors (malaria-infected and uninfected, not separated). The chain carries TRDV1 and TRDJ1, with a weak D call TRDD3 (5 bases). DNA of the CDR3: TGTGCTCTTGGGGAATGTAGGGGCCCATGGGGTGCCAACACCGATAAACTCATCTTT. Translated, it gives CALGECRGPWGANTDKLIF.